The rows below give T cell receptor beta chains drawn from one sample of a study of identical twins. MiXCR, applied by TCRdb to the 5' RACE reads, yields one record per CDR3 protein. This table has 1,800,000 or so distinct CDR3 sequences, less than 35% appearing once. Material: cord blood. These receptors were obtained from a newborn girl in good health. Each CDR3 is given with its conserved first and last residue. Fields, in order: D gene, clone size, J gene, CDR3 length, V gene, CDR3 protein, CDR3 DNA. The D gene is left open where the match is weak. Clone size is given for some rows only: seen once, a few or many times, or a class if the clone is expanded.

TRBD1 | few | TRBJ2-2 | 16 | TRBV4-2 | CASSQGPRGRIGELFF | TGTGCCAGCAGCCAAGGACCCAGGGGGCGTATCGGGGAGCTGTTTTTT
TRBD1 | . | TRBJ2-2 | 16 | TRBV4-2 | CASSQDGTGRRRELFF | TGTGCCAGCAGCCAAGATGGGACAGGGCGAAGGAGGGAGCTGTTTTTT
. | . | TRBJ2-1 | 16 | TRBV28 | CASSPRQALSYNEQFF | TGTGCCAGCAGTCCACGACAGGCCCTCTCCTACAATGAGCAGTTCTTC
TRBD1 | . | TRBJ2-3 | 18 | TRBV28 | CASSLWTSTGDNTDTQYF | TGTGCCAGCAGTTTATGGACGTCGACAGGGGATAACACAGATACGCAGTATTTT
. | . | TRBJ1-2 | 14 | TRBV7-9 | CASSPHQANYGYTF | TGTGCCAGCAGCCCACATCAGGCTAACTATGGCTACACCTTC
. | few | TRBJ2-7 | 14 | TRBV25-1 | CASSDDFFSYEQYF | TGTGCCAGCAGCGACGACTTTTTCTCCTACGAGCAGTACTTC
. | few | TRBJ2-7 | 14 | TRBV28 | CASSFWRGFGEQYF | TGTGCCAGCAGTTTCTGGAGGGGGTTCGGCGAGCAGTACTTC
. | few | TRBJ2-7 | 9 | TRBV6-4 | CASFVEQYF | TGTGCCTCCTTCGTCGAGCAGTACTTC
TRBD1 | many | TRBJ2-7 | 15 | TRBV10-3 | CAISRGQGYSYEQYF | TGTGCCATCAGTCGGGGACAGGGGTACTCCTACGAGCAGTACTTC
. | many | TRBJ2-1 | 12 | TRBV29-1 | CSAVRDHRGKFF | TGCAGCGCTGTCCGGGATCATAGGGGAAAGTTCTTC
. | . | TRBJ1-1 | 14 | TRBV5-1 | CASSLGASDTEAFF | TGCGCCAGCAGCTTGGGGGCGAGTGACACTGAAGCTTTCTTT
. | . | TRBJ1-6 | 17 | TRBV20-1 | CSARVSLGVTYNSPLHF | TGCAGTGCTAGAGTATCTCTAGGGGTAACCTATAATTCACCCCTCCACTTT
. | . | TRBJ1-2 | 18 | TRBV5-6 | CASSRRSDLKSFFYGYTF | TGTGCCAGCAGCCGTCGATCGGACCTAAAAAGTTTTTTTTATGGCTACACCTTC
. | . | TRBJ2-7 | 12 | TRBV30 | CAWSVGVHEQYF | TGTGCCTGGAGTGTAGGGGTCCACGAGCAGTACTTC
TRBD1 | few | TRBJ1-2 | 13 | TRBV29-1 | CSAWTGGNYGYTF | TGCAGCGCGTGGACAGGGGGGAACTATGGCTACACCTTC
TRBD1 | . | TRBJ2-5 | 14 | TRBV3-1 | CASSHYRGRETQYF | TGTGCCAGCAGCCATTACAGGGGGCGGGAGACCCAGTACTTC
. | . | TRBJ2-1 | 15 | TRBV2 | CASSAVASSYNEQFF | TGTGCCAGCAGTGCGGTGGCAAGCTCCTACAATGAGCAGTTCTTC
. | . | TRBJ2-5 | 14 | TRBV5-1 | CASSLGSRQETQYF | TGCGCCAGCAGCTTGGGATCCAGGCAAGAGACCCAGTACTTC
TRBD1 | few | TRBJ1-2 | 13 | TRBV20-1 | CSARSGQGYGYTF | TGCAGTGCTAGATCCGGACAGGGGTATGGCTACACCTTC
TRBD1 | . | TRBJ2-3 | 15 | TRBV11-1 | CASSSGDSSTDTKYF | TGTGCCAGCAGCTCTGGGGACAGTAGCACAGATACGAAGTATTTT
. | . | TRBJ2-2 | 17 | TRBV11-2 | CASSLESGSTNTGELFF | TGTGCCAGCAGCTTAGAATCCGGTTCAACGAACACCGGGGAGCTGTTTTTT
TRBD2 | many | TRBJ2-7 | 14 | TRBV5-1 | CASSLGGGNYEQYF | TGCGCCAGCAGCTTGGGGGGAGGGAACTACGAGCAGTACTTC
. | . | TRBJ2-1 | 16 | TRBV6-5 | CASSYSGQLTYNEQFF | TGTGCCAGCAGTTACTCGGGCCAACTAACCTACAATGAGCAGTTCTTC
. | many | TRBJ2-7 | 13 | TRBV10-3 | CAISEGTIYEQYF | TGTGCCATCAGTGAGGGGACAATCTACGAGCAGTACTTC
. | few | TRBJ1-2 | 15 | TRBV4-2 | CASSQDPGGSYGYTF | TGTGCCAGCAGCCAAGATCCGGGGGGATCCTATGGCTACACCTTC
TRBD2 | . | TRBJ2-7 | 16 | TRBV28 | CASSLGPGLALNERYF | TGTGCCAGCAGTTTGGGGCCGGGACTAGCCTTAAATGAGCGGTACTTC
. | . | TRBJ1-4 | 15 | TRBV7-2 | CASSLVAVTNEKLFF | TGTGCCAGCAGCTTAGTGGCAGTAACTAATGAAAAACTGTTTTTT
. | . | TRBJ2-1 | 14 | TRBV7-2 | CASSLRYSYNEPYF | TGTGCCAGCAGCTTACGGTATTCCTACAATGAGCCGTACTTC
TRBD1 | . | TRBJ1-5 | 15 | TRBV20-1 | CSAREGDRFNQPQHF | TGCAGTGCTAGAGAGGGGGACAGGTTCAATCAGCCCCAGCATTTT
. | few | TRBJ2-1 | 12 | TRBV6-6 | CASSYTAGEQFF | TGTGCCAGCAGTTACACCGCGGGTGAGCAGTTCTTC